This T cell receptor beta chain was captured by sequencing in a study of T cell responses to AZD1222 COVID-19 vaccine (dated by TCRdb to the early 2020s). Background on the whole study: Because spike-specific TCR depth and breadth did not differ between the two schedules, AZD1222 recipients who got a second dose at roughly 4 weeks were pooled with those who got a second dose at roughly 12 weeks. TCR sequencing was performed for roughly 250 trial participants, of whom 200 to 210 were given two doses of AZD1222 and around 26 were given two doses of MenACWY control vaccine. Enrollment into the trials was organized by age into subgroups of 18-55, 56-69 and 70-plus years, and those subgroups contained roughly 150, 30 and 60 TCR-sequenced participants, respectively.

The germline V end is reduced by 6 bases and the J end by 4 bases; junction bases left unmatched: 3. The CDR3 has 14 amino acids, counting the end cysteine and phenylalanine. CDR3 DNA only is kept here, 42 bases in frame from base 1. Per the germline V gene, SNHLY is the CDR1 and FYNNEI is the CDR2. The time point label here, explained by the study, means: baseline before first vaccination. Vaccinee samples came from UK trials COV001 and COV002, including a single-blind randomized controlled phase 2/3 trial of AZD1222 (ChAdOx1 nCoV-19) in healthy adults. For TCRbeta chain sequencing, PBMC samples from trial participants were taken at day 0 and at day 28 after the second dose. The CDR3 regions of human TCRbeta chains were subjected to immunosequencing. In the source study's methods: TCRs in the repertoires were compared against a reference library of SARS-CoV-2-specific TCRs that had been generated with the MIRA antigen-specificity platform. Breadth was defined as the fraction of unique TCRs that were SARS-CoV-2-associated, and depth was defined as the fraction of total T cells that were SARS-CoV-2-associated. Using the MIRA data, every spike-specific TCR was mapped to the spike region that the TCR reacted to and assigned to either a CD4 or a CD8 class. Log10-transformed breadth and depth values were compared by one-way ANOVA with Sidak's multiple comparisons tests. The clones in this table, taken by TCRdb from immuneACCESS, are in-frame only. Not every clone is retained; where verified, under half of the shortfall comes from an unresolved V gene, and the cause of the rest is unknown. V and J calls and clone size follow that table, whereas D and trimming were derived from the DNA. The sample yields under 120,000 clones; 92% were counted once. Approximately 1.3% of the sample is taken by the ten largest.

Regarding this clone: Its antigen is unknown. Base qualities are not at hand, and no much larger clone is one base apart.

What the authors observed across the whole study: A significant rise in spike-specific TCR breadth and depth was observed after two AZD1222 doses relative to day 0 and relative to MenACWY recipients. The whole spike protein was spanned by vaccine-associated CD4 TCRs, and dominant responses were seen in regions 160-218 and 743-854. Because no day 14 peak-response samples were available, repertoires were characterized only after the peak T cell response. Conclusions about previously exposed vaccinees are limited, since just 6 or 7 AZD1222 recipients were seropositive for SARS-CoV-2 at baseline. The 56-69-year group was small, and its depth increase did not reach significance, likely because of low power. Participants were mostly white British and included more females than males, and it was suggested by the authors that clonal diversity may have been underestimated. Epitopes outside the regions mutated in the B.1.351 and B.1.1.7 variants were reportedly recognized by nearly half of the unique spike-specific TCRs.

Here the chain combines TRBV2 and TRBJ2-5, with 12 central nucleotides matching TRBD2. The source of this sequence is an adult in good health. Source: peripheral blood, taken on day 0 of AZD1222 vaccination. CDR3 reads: CASRMTSGRETQYF. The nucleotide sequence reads TGTGCCAGCAGGATGACTAGCGGGAGAGAGACCCAGTACTTC.